Listed here is a single T cell receptor beta chain. This sample was included in a study of blood T cell repertoires in COVID-19. The assay was immunoSEQ multiplex PCR, and TCRdb's table has in-frame clones only and misses some. The sample records about 370,000 clones, around 91% being singletons. The TCR was taken from a man younger than 35 who had recovered from COVID-19. The sequencing input was PBMCs or T cells enriched from blood (not recorded which).

The CDR3 coding sequence is TGTGCCAGCAGCTTGAGGACAGGGTCAGGAGAAAAACTGTTTTTT. Protein product: CASSLRTGSGEKLFF. The chain is built from TRBV5-6 and TRBJ1-4; 8 positions match TRBD1. The V and J ends lost 1 base and 8 bases, in that order; junction bases with no gene match: 7. The CDR3 has 15 amino acids. CDR1 and CDR2 (germline): SGHDT, YYEEEE.